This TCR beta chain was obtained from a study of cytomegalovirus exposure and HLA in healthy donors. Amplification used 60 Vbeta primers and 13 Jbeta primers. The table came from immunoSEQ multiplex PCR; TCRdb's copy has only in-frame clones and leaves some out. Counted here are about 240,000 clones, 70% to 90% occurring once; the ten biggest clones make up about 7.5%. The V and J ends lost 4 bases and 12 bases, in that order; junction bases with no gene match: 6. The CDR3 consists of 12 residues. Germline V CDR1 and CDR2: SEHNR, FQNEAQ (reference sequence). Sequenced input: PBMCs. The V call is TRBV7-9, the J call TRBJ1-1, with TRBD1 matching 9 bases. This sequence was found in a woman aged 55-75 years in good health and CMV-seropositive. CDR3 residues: CASSYPQGATFF. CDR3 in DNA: TGTGCCAGCAGCTACCCACAGGGGGCAACTTTCTTT.